The 5 T cell receptor beta chains listed next were all sequenced from one sample in a study of shared clonotypes between healthy human individuals. The protocol was immunoSEQ multiplex PCR, while the TCRdb copy is restricted to in-frame clones and leaves out a portion. The data contain over 850,000 clones, about four fifths of them singletons. Sequenced sample: memory CD4+ T cells from PBMCs. Sample subset: CD45RA-negative fraction. These TCRs come from a man between 18 and 29 years old in good health. Some clones in this sample may be carry-over from other donors' samples.

As DNA, the CDR3 is TGTGCCAGCAGCTTACGGGGTGTCTCCTACGAGCAGTACTTC. Its protein product is CASSLRGVSYEQYF. V usage is TRBV13 and J usage is TRBJ2-7, with a tentative D call TRBD2 (5 bases). Trimming shortened V by 2 bases and J by 0 bases, and 8 bases separated the two germline ends. The CDR3 contains 14 residues. The germline V gene encodes CDR1 PRHDT and CDR2 FYEKMQ (reference sequence).

To note about this clone: The same CDR3 can be traced to other DNA sequences in this sample. The rearrangement links TRBV7-9 to TRBJ1-5, with a weak D call TRBD1 (5 bases). Germline CDR1 reads SEHNR; CDR2 reads FQNEAQ (reference sequence). V was trimmed by 5 bases and J by 5 bases, leaving 10 bases between them. This CDR3 is 13 amino acids long. The CDR3 here is CASSPRRDQPQHF. The DNA for the CDR3 is TGTGCCAGCAGCCCCCGCAGGGATCAGCCCCAGCATTTT.

This clone was found many times. The chain recombines TRBV7-2 with TRBJ2-7; TRBD2 matches at 7 bases. In germline, CDR1 is SGHTA, CDR2 FQGNSA. This CDR3 has 16 amino acids. The trim removed 5 bases at V and 0 bases at J, leaving 10 bases unmatched. The CDR3 region has the DNA TGTGCCAGCAGCCCGGTGGCCCTAGCGGACTCCTACGAGCAGTACTTC. This encodes CASSPVALADSYEQYF.

The chain links TRBV6-5 to TRBJ2-7; possibly TRBD2 for D (6 bases). The V gene's germline CDR1 is MNHEY and CDR2 SVGAGI. The CDR3 is 13 amino acids. Trimming left V 6 bases short and J 2 bases short, with 11 bases between. CDR3 in amino acids: CASREGLAYEQYF. CDR3 nucleotide sequence: TGTGCCAGCAGGGAGGGGTTAGCCTACGAGCAGTACTTC.

CDR3 sequence: CASRPKGRLTDTQYF. Here the CDR3 DNA reads TGTGCCAGTAGGCCCAAGGGGAGGCTGACAGATACGCAGTATTTT. The genes are TRBV19 and TRBJ2-3; D is perhaps TRBD2 (6 bases). Trimming removed 6 bases at V and 3 bases at J, with 16 bases between. The germline V gene has CDR1 LNHDA and CDR2 SQIVND (reference sequence). This CDR3 has 15 amino acids. Combining the CDR3 with reference TRBV19 and TRBJ2-3 gives the whole variable domain DGGITQSPKYLFRKEGQNVTLSCEQNLNHDAMYWYRQDPGQGLRLIYYSQIVNDFQKGDIAEGYSVSREKKESFPLTVTSAQKNPTAFYLCASRPKGRLTDTQYFGPGTRLTVL.